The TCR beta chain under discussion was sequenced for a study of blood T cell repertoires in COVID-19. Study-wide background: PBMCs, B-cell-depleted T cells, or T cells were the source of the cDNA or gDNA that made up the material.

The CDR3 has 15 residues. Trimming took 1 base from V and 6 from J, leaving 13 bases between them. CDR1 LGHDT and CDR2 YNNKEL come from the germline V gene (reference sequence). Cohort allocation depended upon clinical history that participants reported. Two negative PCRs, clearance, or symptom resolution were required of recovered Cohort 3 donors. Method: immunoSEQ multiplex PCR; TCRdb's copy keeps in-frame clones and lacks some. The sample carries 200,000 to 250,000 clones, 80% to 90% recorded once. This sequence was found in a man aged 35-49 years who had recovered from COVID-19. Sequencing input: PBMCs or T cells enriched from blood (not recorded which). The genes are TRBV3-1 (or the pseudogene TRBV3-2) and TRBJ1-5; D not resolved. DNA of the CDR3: TGTGCCAGCAGCCAAGGTCAGGCGGGATCTCAGCCCCAGCATTTT. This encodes CASSQGQAGSQPQHF.